This passage covers 21 T cell receptor beta chains from one sample sequenced in a study of T-cell memory formation after mild COVID-19. TCRdb called the 5' RACE reads again in MiXCR, with one record for every CDR3 protein. The repertoire has fewer than 600,000 distinct CDR3 sequences, less than 25% of them found once; the top ten carry 7% to 9%. Sample: PBMCs or a T cell subset sorted from them (not recorded which). These receptors were taken from an adult woman who had mild COVID-19 (a few samples of this study predate the infection). Cell type and time point are not known.

In this sample, this clonotype turned up a few times. The chain combines TRBV3-1 with TRBJ1-4; D not resolved. Germline V gene lookup returns CDR1 LGHDT and CDR2 YNNKEL (reference sequence). The CDR3 extends over 18 amino acids. Deletions cut 0 bases from V and 5 bases from J, with 19 bases between. The chain's CDR3 is CASSQDLGGIGKNEKLFF. The CDR3 nucleotides are TGTGCCAGCAGCCAAGATCTTGGAGGGATCGGAAAGAATGAAAAACTGTTTTTT.

The rearrangement joins TRBV4-2 to TRBJ2-3; weak D call: TRBD1 (6 bases). Trimming removed 1 base at V and 2 bases at J, with 13 bases between. This CDR3 has 16 residues. Germline CDR1 and CDR2: LGHNA and YNFKEQ. CDR3 region: CASSQAAGAITDTQYF. The CDR3 DNA is TGTGCCAGCAGCCAAGCGGCAGGGGCAATCACAGATACGCAGTATTTT.

This clonotype was seen only a few times. The rearrangement joins TRBV7-3 to TRBJ2-3, with 8 bases identical to TRBD2. With V trimmed by 5 bases and J by 2 bases, 6 bases remained unmatched. This CDR3 has 15 residues. Germline assignment: CDR1 SGHTA and CDR2 FQGTGA. The CDR3 here is CASSGGGPNTDTQYF. The CDR3 DNA reads as TGTGCCAGCAGCGGCGGGGGGCCGAACACAGATACGCAGTATTTT.

This sequence joins TRBV10-3 and TRBJ1-6, with D maybe TRBD1 (5 bases). The CDR3 extends over 15 amino acids. CDR1 and CDR2 from the germline V gene are ENHRY and SYGVKD. Trimming removed 2 bases from V and 5 bases from J, with 10 bases in between. The CDR3 protein is CAISEATADNSPLHF. The CDR3 DNA reads as TGTGCCATCAGTGAGGCGACAGCTGATAATTCACCCCTCCACTTT.

The V and J genes are TRBV12-3 or TRBV12-4 and TRBJ2-2, with TRBD2 matching 7 bases. CDR3 length: 16 residues. The V segment lost 1 base and the J segment 6 bases; nucleotides outside the gene matches: 8. For the CDR3, the DNA is TGTGCCAGCAGTTTAGGTTTTGGCGGGAGAGCCGGGGAGCTGTTTTTT. This sequence encodes CASSLGFGGRAGELFF.

The chain has TRBV23-1 and TRBJ1-4; 7 positions match TRBD1. TRBV23-1 is filed as an ORF, its function uncertain. Unmatched junction bases numbered 8, after V lost 0 bases and J lost 4 bases. The CDR3 runs to 17 residues. CDR3: CASSQSSTGRNNEKLFF. The CDR3 nucleotides are TGCGCCAGCAGTCAATCTTCGACAGGGCGAAATAATGAAAAACTGTTTTTT.

DNA of the CDR3: TGTGCCACAGGGGGGGTTAGCACGGGAGGCTTCCAAGAGACCCAGTACTTC. It encodes CATGGVSTGGFQETQYF. The rearrangement joins TRBV19 to TRBJ2-5; D may be TRBD1 or TRBD2 (7 bases each). The CDR3 is made up of 17 amino acids. The V gene's germline CDR1 is LNHDA and CDR2 SQIVND (reference sequence). The V end lost 10 bases, the J end lost 1 base, and 25 bases lay between the germline ends.

The chain uses TRBV6-2 or TRBV6-3 and TRBJ2-7; no definite D call. This CDR3 is 13 amino acids long. With 9 bases removed from V and 1 base from J, the gap between germline ends came to 13 bases. Germline CDR1 reads MNHEY; CDR2 reads SVGEGT. The CDR3 DNA is TGTGCCAGGGGGAACAATCATTCCTACGAGCAGTACTTC. This encodes CARGNNHSYEQYF.

V is TRBV18 and J is TRBJ1-1; D is unclear. The V gene's germline CDR1 is KGHSH and CDR2 LQKENI. The CDR3 runs to 14 residues. V lost 2 bases and J 4 bases, leaving 11 bases between the germline ends. The CDR3 region is CASSPGLGITEAFF. CDR3 DNA sequence: TGTGCCAGCTCACCAGGTTTGGGTATCACTGAAGCTTTCTTT.

The chain combines TRBV18 with TRBJ2-7, with D possibly matching TRBD1 (5 bases). V lost 0 bases to trimming and J lost 2 bases, with 11 bases between them. Germline V lookup: CDR1 KGHSH, CDR2 LQKENI. The CDR3 has 15 amino acids. Here the CDR3 DNA reads TGTGCCAGCTCACCACCATCAAGGGGCGCCTACGAGCAGTACTTC. This sequence encodes CASSPPSRGAYEQYF.

J is TRBJ2-2 and V is TRBV7-2, with a possible D match to TRBD2 (5 bases). The CDR3 has 15 residues. Trimming stripped 2 bases from V and 4 bases from J, with 11 bases between. The V gene's germline CDR1 is SGHTA and CDR2 FQGNSA. The CDR3 bases are TGTGCCAGCAGCTTAATGCCGGGATCCACCGGGGAGCTGTTTTTT. Translation: CASSLMPGSTGELFF.

This clonotype was seen more than once but under ten times. V usage is TRBV10-3 and J usage is TRBJ2-7; D is possibly TRBD1 or TRBD2 (6 bases each). This CDR3 region has 15 residues. Germline values: CDR1 ENHRY, CDR2 SYGVKD. Trimming stripped 2 bases from V and 6 bases from J, with 17 bases between. CDR3 sequence: CAISEEGGIGGEQYF. CDR3 nucleotide sequence: TGTGCCATCAGTGAGGAGGGGGGCATCGGAGGCGAGCAGTACTTC.

This chain connects TRBV29-1 to TRBJ1-1; 10 bases line up with TRBD1. The V gene end was trimmed by 6 bases and the J gene end by 3 bases; junction bases not matched to a gene: 13. Germline loops: CDR1 SQVTM, CDR2 ANQGSEA. The CDR3 length is 16 residues. The CDR3 loop is CSVAPTGGGWDTEAFF. Here the CDR3 DNA reads TGCAGCGTCGCCCCGACAGGGGGCGGGTGGGACACTGAAGCTTTCTTT. Full variable domain (missing parts from reference TRBV29-1 and TRBJ1-1): SAVISQKPSRDICQRGTSLTIQCQVDSQVTMMFWYRQQPGQSLTLIATANQGSEATYESGFVIDKFPISRPNLTFSTLTVSNMSPEDSSIYLCSVAPTGGGWDTEAFFGQGTRLTVV.

CDR3 residues: CASSLVADNYGYTF. The CDR3 DNA sequence: TGCGCCAGCAGCTTGGTTGCCGACAACTATGGCTACACCTTC. This rearrangement joins TRBV5-1 to TRBJ1-2, with unresolved D. CDR1 SGHRS and CDR2 YFSETQ come from the germline V gene. The ends were cut back, 0 bases at V and 2 bases at J, with 8 bases in the middle. The CDR3 loop spans 14 amino acids.

This clonotype was counted a few times. The rearrangement links TRBV5-1 to TRBJ1-2; unclear D gene. V dropped 3 bases and J dropped 0 bases, with 15 bases sitting between them. Germline loops: CDR1 SGHRS, CDR2 YFSETQ. The CDR3 contains 16 residues. In DNA, the CDR3 is TGCGCCAGCAGCTCCCAGGACGGGCCAGCTAACTATGGCTACACCTTC. It encodes CASSSQDGPANYGYTF.

This clonotype occurred a few times. The chain employs TRBV25-1 and TRBJ1-3; TRBD1 might be the D (5 bases). This CDR3 region has 17 residues. V was trimmed by 2 bases and J by 0 bases, leaving 14 bases between them. Per the germline V gene, CDR1 is MGHDK and CDR2 is SYGVNS. CDR3 sequence reads: CASSEIGHSSSGNTIYF. The DNA of the CDR3 is TGTGCCAGCAGTGAAATAGGACATTCTTCCTCTGGAAACACCATATATTTT.

A few counts support this clonotype. V and J are TRBV12-3 or TRBV12-4 and TRBJ2-7; no definite D call. The CDR3 runs 13 residues. Trimming took 4 bases from V and 3 from J, leaving 10 bases between them. The CDR3 reads CASSSPAVYEQYF. The DNA of the CDR3 is TGTGCCAGCAGTTCTCCAGCCGTCTACGAGCAGTACTTC.

The chain employs TRBV25-1 and TRBJ2-7; the D gene is possibly TRBD1 (6 bases). The CDR3 is made up of 15 amino acids. Germline assignment: CDR1 MGHDK and CDR2 SYGVNS. V was shortened by 1 base and J by 6 bases, with 16 bases between the two germline ends. The CDR3 loop reads CASSESPTGIREQYF. CDR3 coding DNA: TGTGCCAGCAGTGAATCTCCCACAGGGATTCGCGAGCAGTACTTC.

The chain is built from TRBV9 and TRBJ1-5; a possible D gene is TRBD1 (5 bases). The CDR3 sequence is 14 residues long. From germline, CDR1 is SGDLS and CDR2 YYNGEE. Trimming cost V 2 bases and J 10 bases, with 16 bases left between them. CDR3 nucleotide sequence: TGTGCCAGCAGCGTCCGGGACGGACCCTCCCCCCAGCATTTT. Its protein product is CASSVRDGPSPQHF.

This clonotype was found a few times. The chain recombines TRBV12-3 or TRBV12-4 with TRBJ2-3; D is unresolved. This CDR3 has 14 amino acids. Trimming removed 1 base at V and 5 bases at J, with 10 bases between. The CDR3 DNA reads TGTGCCAGCAGTTTAGTCCACGGTAGAGATACGCAGTATTTT. It yields the protein CASSLVHGRDTQYF.

The chain combines TRBV27 with TRBJ2-2; D unclear. The CDR3 consists of 13 residues. Germline loops: CDR1 MNHEY, CDR2 SMNVEV (reference sequence). Trimming removed 7 bases from V and 3 bases from J, with 9 bases in between. The CDR3 spells CASNSGDTGELFF. In nucleotides, the CDR3 is TGTGCCAGCAATTCGGGCGACACCGGGGAGCTGTTTTTT.